This TCR beta chain came from a study of blood T cell repertoires in COVID-19. Overall study: Material from acute and convalescent COVID-19 was sourced from the United States, Italy and Spain. Sample material is recorded as cDNA or gDNA derived from T cells, B-cell-depleted T cells, or PBMCs.

V was pared by 3 bases and J by 3 bases, with 5 bases of the junction left unmatched. This CDR3 comprises 15 residues. Looked up from germline, CDR1 is LNHDA and CDR2 is SQIVND (reference sequence). In the original workflow: The assay estimated nucleated cells by amplifying reference gene primers. Repertoires were generated with immunoSEQ multiplex PCR, while TCRdb's copy carries only in-frame clones and drops some. V and J calls and clone size are those listed in that table; D and trimming were worked out from the DNA. This table has more than 70,000 clones, less than 85% appearing once. The chain has TRBV19 and TRBJ2-7, with 10 bases identical to TRBD1. The receptor was derived from a woman between 65 and 79 years old with acute or convalescent COVID-19. The specimen sequenced was peripheral blood. CDR3 nucleotide sequence: TGTGCCAGTAGTATGAGGACAGGGGGTGGCTACGAGCAGTACTTC. Amino acid sequence: CASSMRTGGGYEQYF.